This record looks at one TCR beta chain sequence and its context. Mismatch with germline at one junction end may stem from a read error. The length of the CDR3 is 9 residues. The V gene's germline CDR1 is MNHNS and CDR2 SASEGT. This sample is drawn from a study of siplizumab effects on memory and regulatory T cells. Sequencing was performed with immunoSEQ multiplex PCR; in TCRdb, only in-frame clones are kept and a portion is missing. This table holds approximately 100,000 clones, about 90% found once. The source is a human donor in good health. The rearrangement links TRBV6-1 to TRBJ1-3; D gene unclear. The sequencing sample was made of Tregs sorted from blood. CDR3 region: CASSEALHF. For the CDR3, the DNA is TGTGCCAGCAGTGAAGCCTTACATTTT.